These 31 T cell receptor beta chains were all obtained from the same sample, sequenced in a study of OX40 agonist ivuxolimab in advanced cancers. Sequencing used immunoSEQ multiplex PCR; TCRdb keeps in-frame clones, though not all of them. This sample has about 84,000 clones, with 94% found just once. The sequencing used CD4+ or CD8+ T cells sorted from blood, collected in a trial of the OX40 agonist ivuxolimab. These receptors came from an adult with an advanced solid tumor such as melanoma, head and neck, liver or kidney cancer.

The genes are TRBV7-9 and TRBJ2-1; 7 positions match TRBD1. In germline, CDR1 is SEHNR, CDR2 FQNEAQ (reference sequence). This CDR3 comprises 15 residues. Trimming removed 4 bases from V and 2 bases from J; junction bases left unmatched: 5. CDR3 sequence (DNA): TGTGCCAGCAGCTCCTCCGGGACAGCCTACAATGAGCAGTTCTTC. Translation gives CASSSSGTAYNEQFF.

V usage is TRBV13 and J usage is TRBJ2-2; TRBD2 aligns across 7 bases. V lost 1 base and J lost 0; bases outside the gene matches: 5. Germline CDR1 PRHDT, CDR2 FYEKMQ (reference sequence). The CDR3 sequence is 17 residues long. CDR3 DNA sequence: TGTGCCAGCAGCTTAGCGGCGCTAGCGGCGAACACCGGGGAGCTGTTTTTT. Translating it yields CASSLAALAANTGELFF.

The chain has TRBV23-1 and TRBJ2-7, with D perhaps TRBD1 or TRBD2 (5 bases each). TRBV23-1 is filed as an ORF, its function uncertain. The germline V and J ends were trimmed by 4 bases and 13 bases, with 17 bases remaining between them. This CDR3 has 12 amino acids. The CDR3 DNA follows: TGCGCCAGCAGTCCTATTGCGAGGGGTACTTACTTC. Its protein is CASSPIARGTYF.

The chain has TRBV7-8 and TRBJ2-7; TRBD2 aligns across 11 bases. The CDR3 covers 17 residues. Losses at the gene ends were 5 bases for V and 4 bases for J; bases not matched to a gene: 13. Germline V gene sequence: CDR1 SGHVS, CDR2 FQNEAQ. Here the CDR3 DNA reads TGTGCCAGCAGCCTACTACAAATAGCGGGAGGGAGTTACGAGCAGTACTTC. It specifies CASSLLQIAGGSYEQYF.

The chain has TRBV7-6 and TRBJ2-7; D might be TRBD1 or TRBD2, each matching 5 bases. The CDR3 runs 14 residues. Trimming removed 2 bases from V and 6 bases from J, with 14 bases in between. Germline values: CDR1 SGHVS, CDR2 FNYEAQ. CDR3 protein: CASSLWGGGGEQYF. DNA for the CDR3: TGTGCCAGCAGCTTATGGGGCGGTGGGGGCGAGCAGTACTTC.

V usage is TRBV6-6 and J usage is TRBJ2-2, with 7 bases aligning to TRBD1. This CDR3 is built from 16 residues. Unmatched junction bases numbered 6, after V lost 2 bases and J lost 3 bases. Germline lookup yields CDR1 MNHNY and CDR2 SVGAGI (reference sequence). Written as DNA, the CDR3 is TGTGCCAGCAGTTACGCCGACAGGGCCGACACCGGGGAGCTGTTTTTT. It specifies CASSYADRADTGELFF.

The chain has TRBV6-5 and TRBJ2-3, with D hard to call. The CDR3 runs 14 residues. With 2 bases removed from V and 2 bases from J, the gap between germline ends came to 8 bases. CDR1 MNHEY and CDR2 SVGAGI come from the germline V gene. Here the CDR3 reads CASSYGQLTDTQYF. In nucleotides, the CDR3 is TGTGCCAGCAGTTACGGCCAGCTCACAGATACGCAGTATTTT.

This clone appeared once. The chain links TRBV11-1 to TRBJ1-1, with 10 positions matching TRBD1. The CDR3 is 16 residues long. Germline CDR1 reads SGHAT; CDR2 reads FQDESV (reference sequence). The J segment lost 4 bases and the V segment lost 5 bases, leaving 10 bases of the junction unmatched. CDR3 nucleotides: TGTGCCAGCAGCCGACAGGGGGCGAATTTGGGCACTGAAGCTTTCTTT. Translating gives CASSRQGANLGTEAFF.

The CDR3 DNA follows: TGTGCCAGCATCCGAGGGTCCCGAGGGGGCAATGAGCAGTTCTTC. Its translation is CASIRGSRGGNEQFF. The chain carries TRBV2 and TRBJ2-1, with D tentatively TRBD1 (6 bases). The CDR3 contains 15 residues. Trimming removed 7 bases from V and 6 bases from J, with 19 bases in between. Germline CDR1 SNHLY, CDR2 FYNNEI.

CDR3 loop: CASSTPGTGGYEQYF. The CDR3 bases are TGTGCCAGCAGCACCCCCGGGACAGGGGGCTACGAGCAGTACTTC. The chain uses TRBV7-9 and TRBJ2-7; 11 nucleotides line up with TRBD1. The CDR3 loop spans 15 amino acids. V was clipped by 5 bases and J by 3 bases; unmatched bases: 6. Germline V lookup: CDR1 SEHNR, CDR2 FQNEAQ (reference sequence).

The chain carries TRBV5-5 and TRBJ1-1; perhaps TRBD1 as D (5 bases). From germline, CDR1 is SGHKS and CDR2 YYEKEE (reference sequence). The length of the CDR3 is 15 residues. V was shortened by 6 bases and J by 0 bases, with 15 bases between the two germline ends. CDR3 DNA: TGTGCCAGCACCCTAGGGTGGGGACTGAACACTGAAGCTTTCTTT. Translating gives CASTLGWGLNTEAFF.

The chain uses TRBV2 and TRBJ1-1, with D tentatively TRBD1 (6 bases). Germline V gene data show CDR1 as SNHLY and CDR2 as FYNNEI. The CDR3 has 13 amino acids. Trimming pared 6 bases from V and 4 bases from J, leaving 12 bases between. CDR3 amino acids: CASRDTGLTEAFF. DNA of the CDR3: TGTGCCAGCAGGGATACAGGGCTCACTGAAGCTTTCTTT.

The chain combines TRBV4-1 with TRBJ1-6, with D possibly matching TRBD1 (5 bases). V was cut by 3 bases and J by 3 bases, with 15 bases left in between. CDR1 and CDR2 (germline): MGHRA, YSYEKL. CDR3 length: 17 amino acids. CDR3 loop: CASSQPPGLFYNSPLHF. The CDR3 DNA follows: TGCGCCAGCAGCCAGCCCCCGGGGCTATTCTATAATTCACCCCTCCACTTT.

The V call is TRBV2, the J call TRBJ2-5; D is perhaps TRBD1 or TRBD2 (5 bases each). V shed 10 bases and J shed 3 bases, with 18 bases lying between them. The CDR3 has 14 amino acids. Looked up from germline, CDR1 is SNHLY and CDR2 is FYNNEI. The CDR3 coding sequence is TGTGCCACCAAAAGGCGGGCAGGGAAAGAGACCCAGTACTTC. Protein product: CATKRRAGKETQYF. Using reference TRBV2 and TRBJ2-5 for the parts outside the CDR3, the full variable domain is EPEVTQTPSHQVTQMGQEVILRCVPISNHLYFYWYRQILGQKVEFLVSFYNNEISEKSEIFDDQFSVERPDGSNFTLKIRSTKLEDSAMYFCATKRRAGKETQYFGPGTRLLVL.

The genes are TRBV2 and TRBJ2-7; 9 bases align to TRBD1. In germline, CDR1 is SNHLY, CDR2 FYNNEI. CDR3 length: 16 amino acids. After removal of 0 bases from V and 3 bases from J, the junction contained 6 bases not matched to a gene. CDR3 nucleotide sequence: TGTGCCAGCAGTGAAGCTTTTAGGACAGGGGACTACGAGCAGTACTTC. Translated: CASSEAFRTGDYEQYF.

This clone has just one count. The chain links TRBV5-1 to TRBJ1-2; D gene ambiguous. V was shortened by 7 bases and J by 2 bases, with 15 bases between the two germline ends. Germline V gives CDR1 SGHRS, CDR2 YFSETQ. The CDR3 covers 14 residues. CDR3 sequence: CASRPWAGNYGYTF. The CDR3 bases are TGCGCCAGCCGCCCCTGGGCGGGAAACTATGGCTACACCTTC.

This sequence joins TRBV27 and TRBJ1-1; TRBD1 is a possible D gene (6 bases). This CDR3 is 14 amino acids long. V lost 0 bases, J lost 1 base, and 6 bases lay in between. CDR1 and CDR2 from the germline V gene are MNHEY and SMNVEV (reference sequence). The CDR3 here is CASSLSGGNTEAFF. The CDR3, as DNA: TGTGCCAGCAGTTTATCAGGGGGGAACACTGAAGCTTTCTTT.

The V gene is TRBV5-5, the J gene TRBJ2-1; no clear D. Germline V gives CDR1 SGHKS, CDR2 YYEKEE (reference sequence). The CDR3 consists of 11 residues. Trimming left V 6 bases short and J 8 bases short, with 9 bases between. CDR3 protein: CASTLSDEQFF. The CDR3 DNA follows: TGTGCCAGCACCCTATCGGATGAGCAGTTCTTC. Full variable domain (rest looked up from reference TRBV5-5 and TRBJ2-1): DAGVTQSPTHLIKTRGQQVTLRCSPISGHKSVSWYQQVLGQGPQFIFQYYEKEERGRGNFPDRFSARQFPNYSSELNVNALLLGDSALYLCASTLSDEQFFGPGTRLTVL.

The rearrangement links TRBV4-1 to TRBJ2-1; TRBD2 matches 14 bases. The CDR3 sequence is 22 residues long. V shed 0 bases, J shed 0 bases, and the junction held 13 bases outside the gene matches. The V gene's germline CDR1 is MGHRA and CDR2 YSYEKL. In DNA, the CDR3 is TGCGCCAGCAGCCAAGAAGAGGAATGGACTAGCGGGAGGACGAGCTCCTACAATGAGCAGTTCTTC. Translating gives CASSQEEEWTSGRTSSYNEQFF.

Concerning this clone itself: A read error may be the cause here, since a much bigger clone is one base away. The gene calls are TRBV28 and TRBJ2-7; unclear D gene. The germline CDR1 and CDR2 sequences are MDHEN and SYDVKM. Deletions cut 4 bases from V and 3 bases from J, with 4 bases between. The CDR3 is made up of 11 amino acids. The CDR3 DNA is TGTGCCAGCAGTTCCAACTACGAGCAGTACTTC. Its translation: CASSSNYEQYF.

The chain has TRBV4-2 and TRBJ2-1; TRBD1 agrees at 10 bases. V lost 0 bases, J lost 9 bases, and 11 bases stayed unmatched. Germline CDR1 is LGHNA and CDR2 is YNFKEQ. This CDR3 is 17 amino acids long. CDR3 sequence reads: CASSQDWGDRGRPEQFF. CDR3 in DNA: TGTGCCAGCAGCCAAGATTGGGGGGACAGGGGAAGACCTGAGCAGTTCTTC.

V usage is TRBV29-1 and J usage is TRBJ2-5, with a weak D call TRBD2 (6 bases). Trimming took off 1 base at V and 5 bases at J, with 17 bases between the two ends. Germline-derived CDR1 and CDR2 are SQVTM and ANQGSEA. This CDR3 region has 15 residues. The CDR3 region is CSVEGRFGGRETQYF. Here the CDR3 DNA reads TGCAGCGTTGAAGGGCGGTTCGGGGGTCGGGAGACCCAGTACTTC. Using reference TRBV29-1 and TRBJ2-5 for the parts outside the CDR3, the full variable domain is SAVISQKPSRDICQRGTSLTIQCQVDSQVTMMFWYRQQPGQSLTLIATANQGSEATYESGFVIDKFPISRPNLTFSTLTVSNMSPEDSSIYLCSVEGRFGGRETQYFGPGTRLLVL.

This clone was seen only once. This sequence joins TRBV4-3 and TRBJ2-1, with a tentative D call TRBD1 (5 bases). Germline assignment: CDR1 LGHNA and CDR2 YSLEER. V lost 0 bases to trimming and J lost 2 bases, with 11 bases between them. The CDR3 has 16 residues. The CDR3 loop is CASSQDGVRAYNEQFF. For the CDR3, the DNA is TGCGCCAGCAGCCAAGATGGAGTCAGGGCCTACAATGAGCAGTTCTTC.

The J gene is TRBJ2-7, the V gene TRBV12-5; D perhaps matches TRBD1 (5 bases). The V and J ends lost 3 bases and 2 bases respectively, with 8 bases between them. The CDR3 has 13 residues. Germline V lookup: CDR1 LGHNT, CDR2 FRNRAP. The CDR3 here is CASGFDRAYEQYF. CDR3 sequence (DNA): TGTGCTAGTGGTTTCGACAGAGCCTACGAGCAGTACTTC.

V is TRBV7-9 and J is TRBJ2-6; 10 bases are a match to TRBD1. This CDR3 is 18 amino acids long. Germline V lookup: CDR1 SEHNR, CDR2 FQNEAQ (reference sequence). J lost 1 base, V lost 5 bases, and 8 bases had no gene match. The CDR3 DNA sequence: TGTGCCAGCAGCCAAAGCCGGGACAGGGGATCTGGGGCCAACGTCCTGACTTTC. It translates to CASSQSRDRGSGANVLTF.

This clone was found a few times. The rearrangement joins TRBV13 to TRBJ1-3, with D possibly being TRBD1 (6 bases). The CDR3 spans 16 residues. The germline gives CDR1 PRHDT, CDR2 FYEKMQ (reference sequence). The V gene lost 3 bases and the J gene lost 0 bases, with 12 bases spanning the gap. The CDR3 reads CASSFRDISSGNTIYF. The CDR3, as DNA: TGTGCCAGCAGCTTCCGGGACATCAGCTCTGGAAACACCATATATTTT.

A single count supports this clone. The chain links TRBV9 to TRBJ2-1; the D gene is possibly TRBD2 (6 bases). CDR1 and CDR2 (germline): SGDLS, YYNGEE. This CDR3 comprises 15 residues. V was trimmed by 7 bases and J by 5 bases, leaving 19 bases between them. CDR3 in DNA: TGTGCCAGCTCGCACGGGGCGGGGACCGACAATGAGCAGTTCTTC. It is translated as CASSHGAGTDNEQFF.

The V and J genes are TRBV9 and TRBJ2-2; 11 nucleotides line up with TRBD2. V shed 3 bases and J 0 bases; nucleotides not matched to a gene: 13. This CDR3 comprises 20 residues. The germline V gene encodes CDR1 SGDLS and CDR2 YYNGEE. The CDR3 loop reads CASSEEGLAVKVSNTGELFF. DNA for the CDR3: TGTGCCAGCAGCGAGGAGGGACTAGCGGTCAAAGTTTCGAACACCGGGGAGCTGTTTTTT.

The chain recombines TRBV18 with TRBJ2-3, with a weak D call TRBD2 (6 bases). Looked up from germline, CDR1 is KGHSH and CDR2 is LQKENI. V was pared by 0 bases and J by 2 bases, with 15 bases between. The CDR3 has 17 residues. The CDR3 sequence is CASSPPSRTDYTDTQYF. The CDR3 nucleotides are TGTGCCAGCTCACCACCCTCAAGAACGGACTACACAGATACGCAGTATTTT.

The V gene is TRBV9, the J gene TRBJ1-2, with D possibly TRBD1 on 6 matching bases. The germline V gene has CDR1 SGDLS and CDR2 YYNGEE. The CDR3 consists of 13 residues. V lost 3 bases, J lost 6 bases, and 12 bases lay in between. The CDR3 sequence is CASSADAGDGYTF. CDR3 DNA sequence: TGTGCCAGCAGCGCCGACGCAGGGGATGGCTACACCTTC.

V and J are TRBV7-8 and TRBJ2-7; 8 bases agree with TRBD1. This CDR3 has 14 residues. The trim removed 5 bases at V and 2 bases at J, leaving 5 bases unmatched. Germline CDR1 reads SGHVS; CDR2 reads FQNEAQ. The CDR3 here is CASSGRDRTYEQYF. In DNA, the CDR3 is TGTGCCAGCAGCGGCCGGGACAGGACCTACGAGCAGTACTTC.